This TCR beta chain was identified during a study of T-cell reconstitution after alpha-beta-depleted transplantation in children. Regarding the study as a whole: Newly generated T cells supplied most T-cell counts and diversity one year post-transplant. Day-60 TCRbeta diversity that was high in some patients was derived from surviving recipient T cells and thymic progenitors. Two months or so post-transplant, alpha-beta T cells reportedly derived from several hundred expanded graft clones.

This CDR3 is built from 15 residues. Trimming removed 4 bases from V and 6 bases from J; junction bases left unmatched: 5. There are a few counts of this clonotype. The antigen remains unidentified. Unique molecular identifiers were used to barcode this TCRbeta library. TCRdb fed the PCR reads into MiXCR, producing one record per CDR3 protein. The sample includes about a million distinct CDR3 sequences, roughly 31% of them seen just once. This specimen consisted of PBMCs, mostly from graft donor cells, obtained 360 days after TCRalphabeta/CD19-depleted stem cell transplant. This receptor was obtained from a boy in the first two years of life who had a stem cell transplant for SCID, so the T cells may come from the graft donor. J is TRBJ2-1 and V is TRBV12-3 or TRBV12-4; TRBD1 matches 11 bases. This CDR3 is CASSSRTGGFNEQFF. The CDR3 coding sequence is TGTGCCAGCAGTTCTCGGACAGGGGGCTTCAATGAGCAGTTCTTC.